This T cell receptor beta chain is from a study of cytotoxic CD8 clonotypes in ibrutinib-treated CLL. Study at large: Responses: some 25 partial, 2 complete; after median around 68 months, around 14 stayed remitted, 12 progressed. Timing of response sample collection was a median roughly twelve months after treatment start, with a range of 6 to 36. Sample averages reached 255,043 productive templates and tens of thousands of productive rearrangements. Notes on the study in general: Exceeding age-matched healthy donors, baseline clonality also tracked the counts of circulating CD8+ T cells.

The assay was immunoSEQ multiplex PCR, and TCRdb's table has in-frame clones only and misses some. The table lists some 290,000 clones, around four fifths of them singletons. With regard to this clone: The antigen is not known.

V trimming: 7 bases; J trimming: 5 bases; junction bases outside the gene matches: 4. CDR3 length: 13 amino acids. The V gene's germline CDR1 is SGHRS and CDR2 YFSETQ. This specimen consisted of PBMCs, obtained before ibrutinib treatment. The rearrangement links TRBV5-1 to TRBJ2-1, with TRBD2 matching over 9 bases. The receptor comes from a human donor with chronic lymphocytic leukemia. This CDR3 is CASRLAVNNEQFF. CDR3 DNA: TGCGCCAGCCGACTAGCGGTAAACAATGAGCAGTTCTTC.